The table lists the clone carrying this T cell receptor (beta chain) with many counts. What it binds is not known. The diagnoses drew upon clinical symptoms, serum thyroxine and TRAb, thyroid ultrasound and orbital computed tomography. The TCR beta CDR3 regions underwent amplification using RNA transcripts as the source. With the HTBI primer set, the TCR CDR3 went through a first round of RT-PCR. TCRdb re-derived calls from the multiplex PCR reads in MiXCR, one entry per CDR3 protein. The data hold roughly 400,000 distinct CDR3 sequences, with over 12% observed a single time. Unmatched junction bases numbered 9, after V lost 5 bases and J lost 8 bases. This CDR3 spans 16 amino acids. Germline V gives CDR1 KGHDR, CDR2 SFDVKD. The data are from a study of T cells in Graves' hyperthyroidism and ophthalmopathy. The study's findings and limits: By a 13 V-J model, ophthalmopathy was set apart from stable hyperthyroidism. Most expanded thyroid clonotypes above 0.001 recurred in blood. Prediction of ophthalmopathy progression came a median roughly 7.1 months pre-onset.

The chain combines TRBV24-1 with TRBJ2-1; 12 bases agree with TRBD2. The specimen sequenced was blood. This TCR derives from a man over 45 with Graves' ophthalmopathy. The CDR3 DNA follows: TGTGCCACCAGTGGTGATCTAGCGGGAGGGCAGGATGAGCAGTTCTTC. Residues: CATSGDLAGGQDEQFF.